One TCR beta chain is described in this entry. The antigen is undetermined. The validation cohort, a group of more than 95 subjects, included the donors and was separate from the roughly 720-subject first cohort. The data stem from a study of cytomegalovirus exposure and HLA in healthy donors. The table came from immunoSEQ multiplex PCR; TCRdb's copy has only in-frame clones and leaves some out. Altogether about 71,000 clones are present, 94% being singletons, with the ten largest covering 1%. Study-level points and caveats: In vitro confirmation showed a few CMV-associated chains to be CMV antigen specific. Researchers counted around 180 TCR beta chains as cytomegalovirus-associated. Published work reported that the classifier diagnosed cytomegalovirus status with high specificity and sensitivity.

The germline CDR1 and CDR2 sequences are GTSNPN and SVGIG (reference sequence). The CDR3 sequence is 16 residues long. Trimming took 3 bases from V and 2 from J, leaving 16 bases between them. The source is a woman in her late teens or twenties in good health and CMV-seronegative. The chain couples TRBV30 to TRBJ2-2; perhaps TRBD2 as D (5 bases). The sample taken for sequencing was PBMCs. CDR3 protein: CAWRATLLANTGELFF. CDR3 DNA sequence: TGTGCCTGGAGGGCGACGCTCCTAGCCAACACCGGGGAGCTGTTTTTT.